The clone carrying this TCR beta chain is deemed medium-sized (0.01 to 0.1%). Antigen specificity is unknown. Prior to thyroid surgery, none of the patients had received any treatment. From the PCR reads, TCRdb re-called clones with MiXCR. The sample consists of roughly 4,900 clones, roughly 25% of them appearing once. This sample is drawn from a study of metastatic and nonmetastatic thyroid tumors. The overall study: Repertoires of blood and of tissue (tumor or nodule) from malignant and benign thyroid patients were compared.

V was clipped by 7 bases and J by 2 bases, with 15 bases between them. Looked up from germline, CDR1 is DFQATT and CDR2 is SNEGSKA (reference sequence). The CDR3 spans 13 residues. Overall study results and limits: A significant increase in TCR beta diversity was reportedly seen in malignant thyroid tumors relative to benign nodules, in blood and tumor.

Sequenced: adjacent normal tissue. The gene calls are TRBV20-1 and TRBJ2-7, with a tentative D call TRBD1 (5 bases). The sequence derives from a female donor with papillary thyroid cancer or a benign thyroid nodule (not recorded which). Some clones in this sample may be carry-over from other donors' samples. The CDR3 bases are TGCAGTGTAGAAGGGGCAGGCACCTACGAGCAGTACTTC. This encodes CSVEGAGTYEQYF.